This TCR beta chain came from a study of T cell repertoires in cytomegalovirus infection. Study-wide context: Carrying CMV and the relevant HLA type showed in public TCR beta signatures.

Using its own MiXCR run on the reads, TCRdb lists one record per CDR3 protein. In the table there are around 240,000 distinct CDR3 sequences, 22% of which are singletons. Study-level findings and limits: It was HLA-C-restricted CMV-specific TCR beta clonotypes that dominated the response ex vivo. Cumulated frequencies of public TCR beta families served to identify carriers of CMV plus the relevant HLA.

The sample holds one count of this clonotype. Its antigen is unknown. CDR1 and CDR2 (germline): SNHLY, FYNNEI. Trimming cost V 8 bases and J 1 base, with 15 bases left between them. The CDR3 is 14 residues long. The clonotype originates from a human donor in good health (CMV status not recorded). Some clones in this sample may be carry-over from other donors' samples. This rearrangement joins TRBV2 to TRBJ2-7; unclear D gene. Sequencing used CD8+ T cells from PBMCs. CDR3 sequence reads: CASRTTPSSYEQYF. The CDR3 DNA follows: TGTGCCAGCCGAACTACCCCATCATCCTACGAGCAGTACTTC.